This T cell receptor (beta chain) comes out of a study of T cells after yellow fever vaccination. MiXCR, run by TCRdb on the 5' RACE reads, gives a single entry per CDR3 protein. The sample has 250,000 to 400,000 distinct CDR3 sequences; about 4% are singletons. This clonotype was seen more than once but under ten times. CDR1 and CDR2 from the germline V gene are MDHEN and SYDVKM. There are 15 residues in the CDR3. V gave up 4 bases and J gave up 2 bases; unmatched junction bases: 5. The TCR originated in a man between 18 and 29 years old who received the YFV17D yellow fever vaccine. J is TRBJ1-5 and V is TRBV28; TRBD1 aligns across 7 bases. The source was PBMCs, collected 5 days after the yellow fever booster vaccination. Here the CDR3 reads CASSSQTGRNQPQHF. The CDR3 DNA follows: TGTGCCAGCAGTTCCCAGACAGGGCGCAATCAGCCCCAGCATTTT.